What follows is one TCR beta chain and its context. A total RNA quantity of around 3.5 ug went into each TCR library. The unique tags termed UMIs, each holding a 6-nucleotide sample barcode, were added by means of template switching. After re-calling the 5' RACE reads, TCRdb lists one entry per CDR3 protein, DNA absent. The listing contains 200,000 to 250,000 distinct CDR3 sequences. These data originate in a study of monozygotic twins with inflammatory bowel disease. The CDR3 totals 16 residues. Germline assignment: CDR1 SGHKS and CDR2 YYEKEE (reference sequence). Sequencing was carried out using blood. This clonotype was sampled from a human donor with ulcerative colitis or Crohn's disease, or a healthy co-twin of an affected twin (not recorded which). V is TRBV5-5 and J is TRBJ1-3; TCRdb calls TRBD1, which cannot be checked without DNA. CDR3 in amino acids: CASSGSGWSPGNTIYF. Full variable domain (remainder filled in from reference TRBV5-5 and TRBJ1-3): DAGVTQSPTHLIKTRGQQVTLRCSPISGHKSVSWYQQVLGQGPQFIFQYYEKEERGRGNFPDRFSARQFPNYSSELNVNALLLGDSALYLCASSGSGWSPGNTIYFGEGSWLTVV.